This T cell receptor beta chain comes out of a study of graft-versus-host responses after intestinal transplantation. Points from the study as a whole: Recipient marrow showed GvH clones, some seen first in ileum or blood.

The germline gives CDR1 LNHDA, CDR2 SQIVND (reference sequence). Trimming shortened V by 3 bases and J by 5 bases, and 14 bases separated the two germline ends. CDR3 size: 15 residues. Remarks on this clone: Its antigen is not identified.

Sequenced by immunoSEQ multiplex PCR; TCRdb stores in-frame clones only, minus some. The sample has 80,000 to 100,000 clones; around 93% are singletons. The input for sequencing was unstimulated CD8+ T cells sorted from spleen or lymph node cells, taken before transplant. This sequence was found in a human donor who was the organ donor for an intestinal transplant. V usage is TRBV19 and J usage is TRBJ2-1, with a weak D call TRBD1 (6 bases). CDR3 amino acids: CASSITGNPHNEQFF. CDR3 sequence (DNA): TGTGCCAGTAGTATTACAGGGAATCCCCACAATGAGCAGTTCTTC.